This T cell receptor beta chain was profiled in a study of blood T cell repertoires in COVID-19. Sequencing used immunoSEQ multiplex PCR; TCRdb keeps in-frame clones, though not all of them. There are 150,000 or so clones in the sample; about 79% occur only once, and about 6.8% lies in the top ten. Germline V lookup: CDR1 SEHNR, CDR2 FQNEAQ (reference sequence). J lost 4 bases, V lost 5 bases, and 9 bases had no gene match. This CDR3 has 15 amino acids. This chain joins TRBV7-9 and TRBJ2-7; 9 bases match TRBD1. Sample: peripheral blood. The source of this sequence is a woman aged 45-65 years in a cohort sampled during active or convalescent COVID-19. DNA of the CDR3: TGTGCCAGCAGCAAGGGACAGGGAATGAAGTACGAGCAGTACTTC. Its protein is CASSKGQGMKYEQYF.